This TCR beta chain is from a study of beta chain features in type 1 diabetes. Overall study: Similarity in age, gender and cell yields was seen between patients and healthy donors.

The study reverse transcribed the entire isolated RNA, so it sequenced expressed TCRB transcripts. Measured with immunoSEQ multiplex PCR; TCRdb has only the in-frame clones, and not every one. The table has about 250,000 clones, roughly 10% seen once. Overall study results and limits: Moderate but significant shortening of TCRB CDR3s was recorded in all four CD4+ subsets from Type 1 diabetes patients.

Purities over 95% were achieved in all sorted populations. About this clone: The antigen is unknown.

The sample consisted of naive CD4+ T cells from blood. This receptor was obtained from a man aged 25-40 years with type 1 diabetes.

As DNA, the CDR3 is TGTGCCAGCCTGGGGGGGTCGGGCTCCTACGAGCAGTACTTC. Amino acids: CASLGGSGSYEQYF. V and J are TRBV28 and TRBJ2-5, with 7 bases matching TRBD2. The DNA end favors TRBJ2-7, so the J call may be wrong. This CDR3 spans 14 amino acids. In germline, CDR1 is MDHEN, CDR2 SYDVKM.